One and the same sample provided the 31 T cell receptor beta chains below, sequenced in a study of healthy donors' naive CD4 and CD8 T cells (dated by TCRdb to about 2015). The instrument was a 454 GS FLX Titanium. A previously published linear amplification protocol was used to construct TCR libraries from roughly 500 ng of total RNA. TCRdb reworked the public reads: Q25 trimming with fastp, MiXCR clone assembly, productive beta chains retained. One record per CDR3 amino acid sequence lists the most common genes and DNA. The table for this sample lists roughly 200,000 distinct CDR3 sequences; around 70% of them were counted only once. Of the sample, about 2.3% falls within the top ten clones. Sequencing input: naive CD4+ and CD8+ T cells sorted from blood, pooled from several donors. Interpreted using the paper, the cell subset or site label stands for: FACS-sorted naive CD4+ (CD45RO-CD45RA+) and naive CD8+ (CD45RA+CD27bright) T cells. All receptors come from a pool of human donors in good health; the sample pools cells from several healthy donors.

In nucleotides, the CDR3 is TGCAGCGCTGCAGACAGGGCCAACTACGAGCAGTACTTC. It translates to CSAADRANYEQYF. The genes are TRBV29-1 and TRBJ2-7, with TRBD1 matching 7 bases. Germline CDR1 SQVTM, CDR2 ANQGSEA. The CDR3 runs to 13 residues. V shed 7 bases and J 3 bases; nucleotides not matched to a gene: 9.

The sample holds one count of this clonotype. This rearrangement joins TRBV18 to TRBJ1-6; perhaps TRBD1 as D (5 bases). The CDR3 has 14 amino acids. V shed 2 bases and J shed 9 bases, with 11 bases lying between them. Germline V CDR1 and CDR2: KGHSH, LQKENI. CDR3 protein: CASSPGAQGSPLHF. DNA for the CDR3: TGTGCCAGCTCACCAGGGGCGCAAGGTTCACCCCTCCACTTT.

The chain carries TRBV19 and TRBJ1-2; D is undetermined. Trimming pared 3 bases from V and 1 base from J, leaving 9 bases between. The CDR3 is 14 residues long. CDR1 and CDR2 from the germline V gene are LNHDA and SQIVND (reference sequence). CDR3 coding DNA: TGTGCCAGTAGTATTACCCCACTTAACTATGGCTACACCTTC. Its translation: CASSITPLNYGYTF. Drawing the rest from reference TRBV19 and TRBJ1-2, the complete variable domain is DGGITQSPKYLFRKEGQNVTLSCEQNLNHDAMYWYRQDPGQGLRLIYYSQIVNDFQKGDIAEGYSVSREKKESFPLTVTSAQKNPTAFYLCASSITPLNYGYTFGSGTRLTVV.

This clonotype was seen many times. The CDR3: CASSPGGQNEQYF. The CDR3 nucleotides are TGTGCCAGCAGCCCTGGAGGGCAGAACGAGCAGTACTTC. V is TRBV7-8 and J is TRBJ2-7; D is perhaps TRBD2 (6 bases). Germline CDR1 and CDR2: SGHVS and FQNEAQ. The V end lost 5 bases, the J end lost 5 bases, and 13 bases lay between the germline ends. The CDR3 totals 13 residues.

This chain uses TRBV12-3 or TRBV12-4 with TRBJ2-7; no clear D. The CDR3 has 13 residues. Trimming took 5 bases from V and 3 from J, leaving 11 bases between them. The CDR3 region is CASSLNVIYEQYF. The CDR3 region has the DNA TGTGCCAGCAGTCTTAACGTCATCTACGAGCAGTACTTC.

This clonotype has more than one count but fewer than ten. V and J are TRBV20-1 and TRBJ1-1, with D hard to call. The CDR3 consists of 14 residues. Germline-derived CDR1 and CDR2 are DFQATT and SNEGSKA (reference sequence). V was clipped by 5 bases and J by 1 base, with 14 bases between them. CDR3 amino acids: CSAPRGTQNTEAFF. The CDR3 nucleotides read TGCAGTGCTCCTCGAGGCACCCAGAACACTGAAGCTTTCTTT.

In its sample, this clonotype was seen a few times. The V call is TRBV27, the J call TRBJ2-5; 8 bases match TRBD1. The CDR3 covers 15 residues. The trim removed 0 bases at V and 4 bases at J, leaving 4 bases unmatched. Germline CDR1 is MNHEY and CDR2 is SMNVEV (reference sequence). This chain's CDR3 is CASSLSTGTGETQYF. In nucleotides, the CDR3 is TGTGCCAGCAGTTTATCTACTGGGACAGGAGAGACCCAGTACTTC.

The rearrangement joins TRBV5-1 to TRBJ2-7, with 10 bases matching TRBD1. CDR1 is SGHRS and CDR2 is YFSETQ in the germline V gene. The CDR3 runs 15 residues. Losses at the gene ends were 3 bases for V and 4 bases for J; bases not matched to a gene: 7. The CDR3 DNA reads TGCGCCAGCAGCTCAAACCGGGACAGGGGTTACGAGCAGTACTTC. Protein sequence: CASSSNRDRGYEQYF.

V gene TRBV30 combines with J gene TRBJ1-1; D is possibly TRBD1 (6 bases). This CDR3 contains 12 residues. The germline gives CDR1 GTSNPN, CDR2 SVGIG (reference sequence). The DNA for the CDR3 is TGTGCTTTGGACAGAAAGAACACTGAAGCTTTCTTT. The encoded protein is CALDRKNTEAFF.

A few counts support this clonotype. This chain's CDR3 is CASSRSPTGFSYEQYF. CDR3 DNA: TGTGCCAGTAGTCGGTCCCCGACAGGGTTCTCCTACGAGCAGTACTTC. The gene calls are TRBV19 and TRBJ2-7, with 7 bases that match TRBD1. Germline-derived CDR1 and CDR2 are LNHDA and SQIVND (reference sequence). The CDR3 contains 16 residues. V was clipped by 5 bases and J by 0 bases; unmatched bases: 10.

The rearrangement links TRBV29-1 to TRBJ2-7; 10 bases fit TRBD1. This CDR3 spans 12 amino acids. Germline loops: CDR1 SQVTM, CDR2 ANQGSEA. After removal of 6 bases from V and 7 bases from J, the junction contained 6 bases not matched to a gene. CDR3 residues: CSVAGTGEEQYF. The CDR3 DNA reads as TGCAGCGTGGCCGGGACAGGGGAAGAGCAGTACTTC.

The chain joins TRBV11-2 to TRBJ2-7; D remains unclear. V was pared by 9 bases and J by 2 bases, with 17 bases between. CDR1 and CDR2 (germline): SGHAT, FQNNGV. This CDR3 contains 14 residues. The CDR3 here is CASHPADPAYEQYF. The CDR3 DNA sequence: TGTGCCAGTCATCCTGCGGACCCAGCCTACGAGCAGTACTTC. The whole variable domain, filled in from reference TRBV11-2 and TRBJ2-7, reads EAGVAQSPRYKIIEKRQSVAFWCNPISGHATLYWYQQILGQGPKLLIQFQNNGVVDDSQLPKDRFSAERLKGVDSTLKIQPAKLEDSAVYLCASHPADPAYEQYFGPGTRLTVT.

This clonotype was seen only a few times. V gene TRBV29-1 combines with J gene TRBJ2-7; no reliable D call. The CDR3 has 12 residues. V lost 0 bases, J lost 3 bases, and 6 bases lay in between. Per germline, CDR1 SQVTM and CDR2 ANQGSEA. The CDR3 coding sequence is TGCAGCGTTGAAGAACGGCGCTACGAGCAGTACTTC. Its translation is CSVEERRYEQYF.

The chain links TRBV12-3 or TRBV12-4 to TRBJ2-5, with TRBD1 matching over 10 bases. This CDR3 spans 16 amino acids. V lost 3 bases and J lost 1; bases outside the gene matches: 5. The CDR3: CASSFRQGAGQETQYF. Written as DNA, the CDR3 is TGTGCCAGCAGTTTCAGACAGGGGGCCGGCCAAGAGACCCAGTACTTC.

V usage is TRBV30 and J usage is TRBJ2-2; D uncertain. The CDR3 totals 13 residues. Trimming shortened V by 3 bases and J by 4 bases, and 9 bases separated the two germline ends. Looked up from germline, CDR1 is GTSNPN and CDR2 is SVGIG (reference sequence). CDR3 DNA sequence: TGTGCCTGGAGGCCCACTTCCACCGGGGAGCTGTTTTTT. This codes for CAWRPTSTGELFF.

The V and J genes are TRBV12-3 or TRBV12-4 and TRBJ1-1, with TRBD1 matching over 9 bases. V trimming: 6 bases; J trimming: 2 bases; junction bases outside the gene matches: 7. The CDR3 runs 15 residues. The CDR3 DNA reads as TGTGCCAGCAGACAGGGGGCCCTAGAAAACACTGAAGCTTTCTTT. This sequence encodes CASRQGALENTEAFF.

The J gene is TRBJ2-7, the V gene TRBV5-1, with a weak D call TRBD1 (6 bases). Trimming took 0 bases from V and 2 from J, leaving 9 bases between them. Germline V lookup: CDR1 SGHRS, CDR2 YFSETQ. The CDR3 runs to 14 residues. The CDR3 here is CASSLVGAAYEQYF. The CDR3 coding sequence is TGCGCCAGCAGCTTGGTGGGGGCCGCCTACGAGCAGTACTTC.

The chain couples TRBV27 to TRBJ1-1; D is possibly TRBD1 (5 bases). This CDR3 region has 16 residues. Germline values: CDR1 MNHEY, CDR2 SMNVEV (reference sequence). Trimming stripped 2 bases from V and 7 bases from J, with 20 bases between. This CDR3 is CASSLVGARVKVEAFF. CDR3 bases: TGTGCCAGCAGTTTAGTAGGTGCCAGGGTGAAGGTTGAAGCTTTCTTT.

The chain is built from TRBV29-1 and TRBJ2-3; D unresolved. The CDR3 is 13 residues long. V lost 4 bases to trimming and J lost 2 bases, with 10 bases between them. Germline CDR1 and CDR2: SQVTM and ANQGSEA. CDR3 nucleotides: TGCAGCGTTGTGCCACGACTCACAGATACGCAGTATTTT. Protein: CSVVPRLTDTQYF.

The chain uses TRBV19 and TRBJ2-3; 7 bases match TRBD1. The trim removed 9 bases at V and 6 bases at J, leaving 6 bases unmatched. Germline V gene lookup returns CDR1 LNHDA and CDR2 SQIVND (reference sequence). CDR3 size: 12 residues. CDR3 region: CASRQGWDTQYF. DNA for the CDR3: TGTGCCAGCCGACAGGGTTGGGATACGCAGTATTTT.

The rearrangement joins TRBV27 to TRBJ2-7; D is uncertain. V was pared by 3 bases and J by 1 base, with 7 bases between. The CDR3 is 13 residues long. Germline V CDR1 and CDR2: MNHEY, SMNVEV (reference sequence). In nucleotides, the CDR3 is TGTGCCAGCAGTTTCAAGCCTTCCTACGAGCAGTACTTC. Its protein product is CASSFKPSYEQYF.

This clonotype was seen more than once but under ten times. This rearrangement joins TRBV5-4 to TRBJ2-4; D may be TRBD2 (6 bases). Germline-derived CDR1 and CDR2 are SGHNT and YYREEE (reference sequence). CDR3 length equals 14 residues. V was pared by 4 bases and J by 9 bases, with 17 bases between. DNA for the CDR3: TGTGCCAGCAGCGCCCCCCAAGTGGGGGGCATTCAGTACTTC. The encoded protein is CASSAPQVGGIQYF. The complete variable domain, with remaining parts taken from reference TRBV5-4 and TRBJ2-4, reads ETGVTQSPTHLIKTRGQQVTLRCSSQSGHNTVSWYQQALGQGPQFIFQYYREEENGRGNFPPRFSGLQFPNYSSELNVNALELDDSALYLCASSAPQVGGIQYFGAGTRLSVL.

The rearrangement links TRBV19 to TRBJ1-2; D is uncertain. This CDR3 has 13 residues. V gave up 7 bases and J gave up 4 bases, with 13 bases separating them. The germline CDR1 and CDR2 sequences are LNHDA and SQIVND (reference sequence). CDR3 loop: CASTSAWTYGYTF. The CDR3 bases are TGTGCCAGTACTTCAGCCTGGACCTATGGCTACACCTTC.

This rearrangement joins TRBV5-3 to TRBJ2-5, with unresolved D. TRBV5-3 is designated an ORF whose function remains uncertain. The V end was cut by 2 bases, the J end by 2 bases, with 16 bases between. The CDR3 totals 16 residues. The chain's CDR3 is CARSFDPRRAQETQYF. Here the CDR3 DNA reads TGTGCCAGAAGCTTCGATCCGAGAAGAGCACAAGAGACCCAGTACTTC.

This clonotype was observed a handful of times. V usage is TRBV20-1 and J usage is TRBJ1-1; 7 bases are shared with TRBD1. The CDR3 has 15 residues. V gave up 3 bases and J gave up 1 base; unmatched junction bases: 8. The V gene's germline CDR1 is DFQATT and CDR2 SNEGSKA (reference sequence). This CDR3 is CSASLAGTENTEAFF. The CDR3 region has the DNA TGCAGTGCTAGCTTGGCCGGGACAGAGAACACTGAAGCTTTCTTT.

The chain employs TRBV5-6 and TRBJ1-5, with unresolved D. V gave up 2 bases and J gave up 4 bases, with 7 bases separating them. CDR1 and CDR2 (germline): SGHDT, YYEEEE. This CDR3 has 13 residues. DNA of the CDR3: TGTGCCAGCAGCTTACAGCCTAATCAGCCCCAGCATTTT. It codes for CASSLQPNQPQHF.

This clonotype has only a few counts. The rearrangement joins TRBV6-6 to TRBJ2-1, with 13 bases identical to TRBD2. Germline V CDR1 and CDR2: MNHNY, SVGAGI (reference sequence). The CDR3 has 15 amino acids. The J segment lost 6 bases and the V segment lost 5 bases, leaving 4 bases of the junction unmatched. This CDR3 reads CASSPRTSGSNEQFF. Written as DNA, the CDR3 is TGTGCCAGCAGTCCAAGGACTAGCGGGAGCAATGAGCAGTTCTTC.

The chain joins TRBV19 to TRBJ1-1; D remains unclear. Germline-derived CDR1 and CDR2 are LNHDA and SQIVND (reference sequence). This CDR3 has 14 residues. V gave up 3 bases and J gave up 6 bases, with 14 bases separating them. The CDR3 coding sequence is TGTGCCAGTAGTATGTATGGTAGTTCGGCTGAAGCTTTCTTT. Its translation is CASSMYGSSAEAFF.

This clonotype has more than one count but fewer than ten. The rearrangement uses TRBV19 and TRBJ2-1; D remains ambiguous. This CDR3 contains 11 residues. V lost 7 bases, J lost 4 bases, and 5 bases lay in between. Germline V gives CDR1 LNHDA, CDR2 SQIVND (reference sequence). This chain's CDR3 is CASTLYNEQFF. CDR3 bases: TGTGCCAGTACCCTATACAATGAGCAGTTCTTC.

The V and J genes are TRBV5-1 and TRBJ1-6; a weak D match, TRBD1 (6 bases). V lost 0 bases and J 11 bases, leaving 15 bases between the germline ends. In germline, CDR1 is SGHRS, CDR2 YFSETQ. The length of the CDR3 is 15 residues. CDR3 DNA sequence: TGCGCCAGCAGCTTGGAGGGGCAGGGGAGTGCACCCCTCCACTTT. It translates to CASSLEGQGSAPLHF.

The J gene is TRBJ2-4, the V gene TRBV27; 8 bases are shared with TRBD1. Germline CDR1 is MNHEY and CDR2 is SMNVEV (reference sequence). CDR3 length equals 15 residues. The V gene end was trimmed by 5 bases and the J gene end by 3 bases; junction bases not matched to a gene: 6. The CDR3 reads CASSIPGGDKNIQYF. In DNA, the CDR3 is TGTGCCAGCAGTATACCAGGGGGCGACAAAAACATTCAGTACTTC.